This TCR beta chain is drawn from a study of regulatory T cells in long-lasting Graves disease. This clonotype occurred many times. Its antigen is undetermined. Time point described: persistent/refractory GD, antithyroid drugs over 5 years with positive TRAb. The TCR library was made from RNA that had been extracted from PBMCs in TRIzol. Deletions cut 1 base from V and 7 bases from J, with 11 bases between. The CDR3 is 13 residues long. Germline V gene lookup returns CDR1 SGHAT and CDR2 FQNNGV. Arm-PCR with iRepertoire HTBI primers amplified the CDR3 regions for these TCR beta libraries. TCRdb ran MiXCR on the multiplex PCR reads and lists one entry per CDR3 protein. The sample yields roughly 500,000 distinct CDR3 sequences, roughly 20% seen once. Study-wide points: Persistent Graves' patients showed reduced TCR diversity versus newly diagnosed patients.

The sample in question was peripheral blood mononuclear cells (PBMCs), obtained when the disease was refractory, from a patient treated with antithyroid drugs. This receptor was obtained from a female donor with Graves disease. V gene TRBV11-2 combines with J gene TRBJ2-7, with a tentative D call TRBD1 (5 bases). CDR3 nucleotides: TGTGCCAGCAGCTTAGTCAGGGTCGAGGAGCAGTACTTC. This codes for CASSLVRVEEQYF.